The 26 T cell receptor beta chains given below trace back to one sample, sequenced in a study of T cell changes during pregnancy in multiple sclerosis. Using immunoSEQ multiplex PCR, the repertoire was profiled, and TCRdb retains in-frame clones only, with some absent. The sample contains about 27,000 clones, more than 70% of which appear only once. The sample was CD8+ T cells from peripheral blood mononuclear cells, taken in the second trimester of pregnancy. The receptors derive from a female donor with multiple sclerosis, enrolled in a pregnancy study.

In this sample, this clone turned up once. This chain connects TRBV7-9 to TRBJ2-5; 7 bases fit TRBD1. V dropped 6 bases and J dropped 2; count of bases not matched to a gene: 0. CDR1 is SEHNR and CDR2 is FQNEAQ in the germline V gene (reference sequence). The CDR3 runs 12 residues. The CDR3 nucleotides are TGTGCCAGCAGACAGGGGCAAGAGACCCAGTACTTC. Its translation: CASRQGQETQYF.

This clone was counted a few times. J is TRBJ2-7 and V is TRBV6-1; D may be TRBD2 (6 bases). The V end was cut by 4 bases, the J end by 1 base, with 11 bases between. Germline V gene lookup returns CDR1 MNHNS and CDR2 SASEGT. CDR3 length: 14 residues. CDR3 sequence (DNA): TGTGCCAGCAGTGGGCGGGGCAGTTCCTACGAGCAGTACTTC. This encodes CASSGRGSSYEQYF.

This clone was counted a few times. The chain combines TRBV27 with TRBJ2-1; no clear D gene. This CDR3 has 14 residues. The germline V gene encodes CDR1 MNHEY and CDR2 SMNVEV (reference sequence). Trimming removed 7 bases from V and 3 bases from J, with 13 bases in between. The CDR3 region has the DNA TGTGCCAGCAAGACACCCTATAGCTACAATGAGCAGTTCTTC. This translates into CASKTPYSYNEQFF.

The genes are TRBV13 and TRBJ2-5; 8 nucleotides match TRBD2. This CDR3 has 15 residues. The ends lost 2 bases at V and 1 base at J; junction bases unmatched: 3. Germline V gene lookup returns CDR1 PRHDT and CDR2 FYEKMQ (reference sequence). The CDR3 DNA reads TGTGCCAGCAGCTTAAGGCGGGGGGCCCAAGAGACCCAGTACTTC. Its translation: CASSLRRGAQETQYF.

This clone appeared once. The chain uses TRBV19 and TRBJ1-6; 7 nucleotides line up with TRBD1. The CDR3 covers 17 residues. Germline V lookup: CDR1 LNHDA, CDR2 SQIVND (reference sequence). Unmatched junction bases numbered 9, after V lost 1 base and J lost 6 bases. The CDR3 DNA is TGTGCCAGTAGTATAGTCGGACAGGCGGTGAGTAATTCACCCCTCCACTTT. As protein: CASSIVGQAVSNSPLHF.

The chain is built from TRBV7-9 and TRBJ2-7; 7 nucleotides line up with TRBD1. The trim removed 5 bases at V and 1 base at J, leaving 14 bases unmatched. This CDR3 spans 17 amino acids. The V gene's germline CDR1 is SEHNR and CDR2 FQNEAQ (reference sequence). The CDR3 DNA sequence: TGTGCCAGCAGCACCGCCAGGACAGGAAGAGCGTCCTACGAGCAGTACTTC. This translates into CASSTARTGRASYEQYF. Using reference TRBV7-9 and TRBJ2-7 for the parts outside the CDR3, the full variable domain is DTGVSQNPRHKITKRGQNVTFRCDPISEHNRLYWYRQTLGQGPEFLTYFQNEAQLEKSRLLSDRFSAERPKGSFSTLEIQRTEQGDSAMYLCASSTARTGRASYEQYFGPGTRLTVT.

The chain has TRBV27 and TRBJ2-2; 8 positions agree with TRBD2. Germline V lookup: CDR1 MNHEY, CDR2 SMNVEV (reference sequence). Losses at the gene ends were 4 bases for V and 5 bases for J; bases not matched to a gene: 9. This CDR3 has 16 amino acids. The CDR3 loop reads CASSSSGGLRTGELFF. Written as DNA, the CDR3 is TGTGCCAGCAGTTCGTCGGGGGGGCTGCGAACCGGGGAGCTGTTTTTT.

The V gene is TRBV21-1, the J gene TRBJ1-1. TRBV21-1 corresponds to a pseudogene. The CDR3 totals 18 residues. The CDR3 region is CASSKENTLAYMNTEAFF. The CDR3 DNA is TGTGCCAGCAGCAAAGAAAACACATTAGCATACATGAACACTGAAGCTTTCTTT.

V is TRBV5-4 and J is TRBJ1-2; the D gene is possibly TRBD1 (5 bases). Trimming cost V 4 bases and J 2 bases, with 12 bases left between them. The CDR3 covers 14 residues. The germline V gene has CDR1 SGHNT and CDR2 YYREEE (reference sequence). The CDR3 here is CASSMIGENYGYTF. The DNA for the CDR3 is TGTGCCAGCAGCATGATAGGGGAAAACTATGGCTACACCTTC. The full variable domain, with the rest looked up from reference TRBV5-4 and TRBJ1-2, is ETGVTQSPTHLIKTRGQQVTLRCSSQSGHNTVSWYQQALGQGPQFIFQYYREEENGRGNFPPRFSGLQFPNYSSELNVNALELDDSALYLCASSMIGENYGYTFGSGTRLTVV.

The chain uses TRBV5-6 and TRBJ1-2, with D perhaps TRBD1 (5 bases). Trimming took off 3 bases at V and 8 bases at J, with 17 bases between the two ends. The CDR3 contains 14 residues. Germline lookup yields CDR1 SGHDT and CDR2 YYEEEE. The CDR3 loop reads CASSSTYGGGGYTF. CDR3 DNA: TGTGCCAGCAGCTCTACCTACGGGGGAGGGGGCTACACCTTC.

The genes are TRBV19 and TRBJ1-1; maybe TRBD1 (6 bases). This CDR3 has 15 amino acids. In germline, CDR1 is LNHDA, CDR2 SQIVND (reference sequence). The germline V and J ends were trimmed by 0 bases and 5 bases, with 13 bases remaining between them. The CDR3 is CASSIDPGVRTEAFF. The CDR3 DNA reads TGTGCCAGTAGTATAGACCCAGGGGTAAGAACTGAAGCTTTCTTT.

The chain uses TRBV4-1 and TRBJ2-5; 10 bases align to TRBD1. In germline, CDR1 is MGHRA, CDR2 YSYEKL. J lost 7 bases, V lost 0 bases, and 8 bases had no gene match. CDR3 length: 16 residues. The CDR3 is CASSQERTGGLGTQYF. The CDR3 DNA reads TGCGCCAGCAGCCAAGAGAGGACAGGGGGGCTCGGGACCCAGTACTTC.

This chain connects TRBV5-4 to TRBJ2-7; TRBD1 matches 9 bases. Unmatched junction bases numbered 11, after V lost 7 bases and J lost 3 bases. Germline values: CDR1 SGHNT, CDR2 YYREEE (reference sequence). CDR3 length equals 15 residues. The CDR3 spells CASRQLGQGSYEQYF. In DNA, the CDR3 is TGTGCCAGCCGCCAACTGGGACAGGGAAGCTACGAGCAGTACTTC.

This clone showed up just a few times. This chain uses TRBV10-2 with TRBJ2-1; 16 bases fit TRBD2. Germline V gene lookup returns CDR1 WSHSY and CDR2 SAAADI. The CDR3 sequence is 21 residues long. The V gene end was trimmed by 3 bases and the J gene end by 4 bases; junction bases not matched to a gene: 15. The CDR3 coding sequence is TGCGCCAGCAGTGACCCTCTTGGGACTAGCGGGGGGGAAACTTCATACAATGAGCAGTTCTTC. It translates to CASSDPLGTSGGETSYNEQFF.

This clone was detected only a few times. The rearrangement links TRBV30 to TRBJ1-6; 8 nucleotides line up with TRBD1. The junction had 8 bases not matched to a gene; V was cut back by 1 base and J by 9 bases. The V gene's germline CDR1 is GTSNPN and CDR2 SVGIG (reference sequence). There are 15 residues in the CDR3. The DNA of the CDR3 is TGTGCCTGGAGTGCTGCGACAGGGGAATCTTCACCCCTCCACTTT. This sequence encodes CAWSAATGESSPLHF.

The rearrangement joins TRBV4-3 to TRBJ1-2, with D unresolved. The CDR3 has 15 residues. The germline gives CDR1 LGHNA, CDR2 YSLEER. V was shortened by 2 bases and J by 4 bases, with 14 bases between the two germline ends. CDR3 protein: CASSQSEGSLYGYTF. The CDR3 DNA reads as TGCGCCAGCAGCCAATCTGAGGGCAGCCTCTATGGCTACACCTTC.

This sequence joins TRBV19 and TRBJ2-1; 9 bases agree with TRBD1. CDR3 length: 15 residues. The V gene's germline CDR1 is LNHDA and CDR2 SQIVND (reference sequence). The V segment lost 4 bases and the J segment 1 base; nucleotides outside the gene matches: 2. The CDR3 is CASSSGQGSYNEQFF. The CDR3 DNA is TGTGCCAGTAGTAGCGGACAGGGGTCCTACAATGAGCAGTTCTTC.

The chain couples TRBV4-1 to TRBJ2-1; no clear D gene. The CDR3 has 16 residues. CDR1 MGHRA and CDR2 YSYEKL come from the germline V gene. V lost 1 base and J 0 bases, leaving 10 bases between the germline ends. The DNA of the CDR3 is TGCGCCAGCAGCCAAGTTGCAGCTAGCTCCTACAATGAGCAGTTCTTC. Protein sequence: CASSQVAASSYNEQFF.

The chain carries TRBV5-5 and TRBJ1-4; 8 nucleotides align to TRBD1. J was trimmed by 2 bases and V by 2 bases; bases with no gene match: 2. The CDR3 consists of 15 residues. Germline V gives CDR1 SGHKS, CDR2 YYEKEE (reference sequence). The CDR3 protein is CASSFAGGTNEKLFF. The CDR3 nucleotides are TGTGCCAGCAGCTTCGCAGGGGGCACTAATGAAAAACTGTTTTTT.

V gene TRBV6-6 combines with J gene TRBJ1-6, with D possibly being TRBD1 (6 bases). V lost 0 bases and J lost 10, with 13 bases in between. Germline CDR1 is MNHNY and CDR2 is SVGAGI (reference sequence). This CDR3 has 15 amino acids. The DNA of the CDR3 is TGTGCCAGCAGTTACTCGAAACAGGGCGGATCACCCCTCCACTTT. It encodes CASSYSKQGGSPLHF.

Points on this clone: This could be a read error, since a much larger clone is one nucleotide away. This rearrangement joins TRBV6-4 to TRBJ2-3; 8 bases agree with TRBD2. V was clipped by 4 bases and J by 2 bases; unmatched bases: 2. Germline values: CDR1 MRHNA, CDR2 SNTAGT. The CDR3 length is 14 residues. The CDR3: CASSAGGATDTQYF. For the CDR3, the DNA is TGTGCCAGCAGTGCCGGGGGGGCCACAGATACGCAGTATTTT.

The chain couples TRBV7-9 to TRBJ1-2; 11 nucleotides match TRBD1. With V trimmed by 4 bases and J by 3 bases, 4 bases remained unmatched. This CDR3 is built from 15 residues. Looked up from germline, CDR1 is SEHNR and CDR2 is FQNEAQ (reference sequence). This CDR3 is CASSSPGQGDYGYTF. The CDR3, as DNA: TGTGCCAGCAGCTCGCCGGGACAGGGGGACTATGGCTACACCTTC.

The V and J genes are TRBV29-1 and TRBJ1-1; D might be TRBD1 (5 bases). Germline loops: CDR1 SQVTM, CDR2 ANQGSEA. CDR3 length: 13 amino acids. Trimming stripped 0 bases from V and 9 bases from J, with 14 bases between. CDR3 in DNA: TGCAGCGTTGAAGACGGAGGGGAAGGGCAAGCTTTCTTT. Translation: CSVEDGGEGQAFF. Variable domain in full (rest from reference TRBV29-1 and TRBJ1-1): SAVISQKPSRDICQRGTSLTIQCQVDSQVTMMFWYRQQPGQSLTLIATANQGSEATYESGFVIDKFPISRPNLTFSTLTVSNMSPEDSSIYLCSVEDGGEGQAFFGQGTRLTVV.

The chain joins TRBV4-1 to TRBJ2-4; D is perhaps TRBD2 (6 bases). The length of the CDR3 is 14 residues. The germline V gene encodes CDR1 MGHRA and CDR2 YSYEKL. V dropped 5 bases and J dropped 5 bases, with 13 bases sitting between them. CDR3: CASSERTTENIQYF. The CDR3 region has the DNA TGCGCCAGCAGCGAAAGGACTACAGAAAACATTCAGTACTTC.

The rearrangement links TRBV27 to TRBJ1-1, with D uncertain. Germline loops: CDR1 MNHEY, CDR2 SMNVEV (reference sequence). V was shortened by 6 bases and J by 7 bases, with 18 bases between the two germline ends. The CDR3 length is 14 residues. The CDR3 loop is CASSPLRGRGEAFF. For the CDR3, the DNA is TGTGCCAGCAGCCCCCTCCGTGGGCGGGGTGAAGCTTTCTTT.

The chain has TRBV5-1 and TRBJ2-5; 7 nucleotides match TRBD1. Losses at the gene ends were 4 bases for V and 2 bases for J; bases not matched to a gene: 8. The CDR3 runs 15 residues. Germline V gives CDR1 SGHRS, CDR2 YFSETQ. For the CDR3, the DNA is TGCGCCAGCAGCCTCGGGACAGTCCTTCAAGAGACCCAGTACTTC. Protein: CASSLGTVLQETQYF.